This note documents a single T cell receptor beta chain sequence. The data were obtained in a study of T cells in Graves' hyperthyroidism and ophthalmopathy. Researchers amplified the TCR beta CDR3 regions from RNA transcripts. Primed by the HTBI set, a first-round RT-PCR was run on the TCR CDR3. Each CDR3 protein is one row after TCRdb ran MiXCR on the multiplex PCR reads. The table records more than 600,000 distinct CDR3 sequences, less than 20% of them present only once. Stable Graves' hyperthyroidism denoted no ophthalmopathy progression over 18 months. Clinical symptoms, serum thyroxine and TRAb, thyroid ultrasound and orbital computed tomography were used for the diagnoses. The germline V gene encodes CDR1 SEHNR and CDR2 FQNEAQ (reference sequence). V was pared by 5 bases and J by 2 bases, with 16 bases between. This CDR3 has 15 amino acids.

The origin of this receptor is a man between 18 and 35 years old with Graves' hyperthyroidism. Sequenced sample: blood. The chain is built from TRBV7-9 and TRBJ2-7; no reliable D call. The CDR3: CASSRDYLPPYEQYF. The CDR3 bases are TGTGCCAGCAGCCGCGATTACCTTCCTCCCTACGAGCAGTACTTC.